The clone carrying this T cell receptor beta chain has more than one count but fewer than ten. This sample stems from a study of blood T cell repertoires in COVID-19. Study as a whole: Italy, Spain and the United States were the sources of the convalescent and acute COVID-19 samples. Sample material is recorded as cDNA or gDNA derived from T cells, B-cell-depleted T cells, or PBMCs.

Profiled with immunoSEQ multiplex PCR; TCRdb holds only in-frame clones, not every one. The table records about 140,000 clones, 88% of them present only once. V was shortened by 5 bases and J by 2 bases, with 14 bases between the two germline ends. The CDR3 totals 15 residues. Germline V lookup: CDR1 LNHDA, CDR2 SQIVND (reference sequence). Sample: peripheral blood. This clonotype originated in a human donor with COVID-19, enrolled during active disease. The donor label of this sample is uncertain. The chain employs TRBV19 and TRBJ2-3, with a weak D call TRBD1 (6 bases). The CDR3 is CASSRQGSTTDTQYF. The CDR3 DNA reads TGTGCCAGTAGTCGGCAGGGGTCCACCACAGATACGCAGTATTTT.